The next 16 T cell receptor beta chains were all read from a single sample in a study of blood T cell repertoires in COVID-19. TCRdb's table, derived via immunoSEQ multiplex PCR, lists solely in-frame clones and lacks some. The data show around 110,000 clones, about 84% seen once. The sample comprised peripheral blood. Receptors were obtained from a woman aged 60-75 years with acute or convalescent COVID-19.

The chain combines TRBV6-5 with TRBJ1-6; D perhaps matches TRBD1 (6 bases). Between the trimmed V and J ends, which lost 4 bases and 6 bases, there was a span of 13 bases. The length of the CDR3 is 15 residues. Germline loops: CDR1 MNHEY, CDR2 SVGAGI. CDR3 in amino acids: CASSSRQVFNSPLHF. CDR3 nucleotide sequence: TGTGCCAGCAGTTCCCGACAGGTGTTTAATTCACCCCTCCACTTT.

CDR3 amino acids: CSVQVNYGYTF. CDR3 DNA sequence: TGCAGCGTTCAGGTCAACTATGGCTACACCTTC. The rearrangement uses TRBV29-1 and TRBJ1-2, with D unresolved. The CDR3 covers 11 residues. CDR1 is SQVTM and CDR2 is ANQGSEA in the germline V gene. V shed 5 bases and J shed 2 bases, with 6 bases lying between them.

The chain has TRBV7-2 and TRBJ2-5; 9 bases agree with TRBD1. The V segment lost 1 base and the J segment 5 bases; nucleotides outside the gene matches: 8. Germline CDR1 is SGHTA and CDR2 is FQGNSA. The CDR3 length is 16 residues. In DNA, the CDR3 is TGTGCCAGCAGCTTAGGGGGCGGGACAGGGTATGAGACCCAGTACTTC. Translating it yields CASSLGGGTGYETQYF.

The CDR3 here is CASSSQGIFTDTQYF. The CDR3 DNA follows: TGTGCCAGTAGTAGTCAGGGGATTTTTACAGATACGCAGTATTTT. The chain has TRBV19 and TRBJ2-3, with a weak D call TRBD1 (6 bases). Germline V gene data show CDR1 as LNHDA and CDR2 as SQIVND (reference sequence). This CDR3 is built from 15 residues. The germline V and J ends were trimmed by 4 bases and 3 bases, with 14 bases remaining between them.

V is TRBV10-3 and J is TRBJ2-5, with D maybe TRBD2 (6 bases). Trimming cost V 0 bases and J 4 bases, with 15 bases left between them. From germline, CDR1 is ENHRY and CDR2 SYGVKD. This CDR3 comprises 16 residues. CDR3 bases: TGTGCCATCAGTGAGTCCCCATTCGGGGGAGGAGAGACCCAGTACTTC. This translates into CAISESPFGGGETQYF.

The V gene is TRBV10-3, the J gene TRBJ2-3, with a weak D call TRBD2 (6 bases). Germline assignment: CDR1 ENHRY and CDR2 SYGVKD. The CDR3 runs to 17 residues. V gave up 7 bases and J gave up 2 bases, with 22 bases separating them. CDR3 coding DNA: TGTGCCATCACTGATCCCCAACGGGACTCTAACACAGATACGCAGTATTTT. Its protein is CAITDPQRDSNTDTQYF.

The CDR3 DNA sequence: TGTGCCAGCAGCTTGTACAGGGTTGATGAAAAACTGTTTTTT. As protein: CASSLYRVDEKLFF. The chain carries TRBV5-5 and TRBJ1-4; D may be TRBD1 (6 bases). CDR1 and CDR2 (germline): SGHKS, YYEKEE (reference sequence). Trimming stripped 1 base from V and 6 bases from J, with 10 bases between. The CDR3 length is 14 residues.

CDR3 amino acids: CAGRDREDTGELFF. Written as DNA, the CDR3 is TGTGCCGGCCGGGACAGGGAGGACACCGGGGAGCTGTTTTTT. The chain carries TRBV19 and TRBJ2-2, with 9 bases identical to TRBD1. The germline gives CDR1 LNHDA, CDR2 SQIVND (reference sequence). V lost 11 bases, J lost 3 bases, and 7 bases stayed unmatched. CDR3 length: 14 residues.

The chain links TRBV27 to TRBJ1-4; D call uncertain. CDR3 size: 16 residues. CDR1 is MNHEY, CDR2 SMNVEV, per germline (reference sequence). The V gene lost 5 bases and the J gene lost 1 base, with 14 bases spanning the gap. The CDR3 region has the DNA TGTGCCAGCAGTCAGTCTGCCCGTCTAACTAATGAAAAACTGTTTTTT. Its translation is CASSQSARLTNEKLFF.

This clone was counted a few times. The chain is built from TRBV7-7 and TRBJ2-2; weak D call: TRBD2 (5 bases). V lost 11 bases and J 4 bases, leaving 17 bases between the germline ends. The germline V gene encodes CDR1 SSHAT and CDR2 FNYEAQ (reference sequence). This CDR3 comprises 14 residues. The CDR3 region is CASGGGSFTGELFF. In DNA, the CDR3 is TGTGCCTCGGGCGGAGGATCGTTCACCGGGGAGCTGTTTTTT.

The chain has TRBV19 and TRBJ2-6; a weak D match, TRBD1 (5 bases). Germline lookup yields CDR1 LNHDA and CDR2 SQIVND (reference sequence). V was cut by 5 bases and J by 4 bases, with 21 bases left in between. CDR3 size: 18 residues. CDR3 amino acids: CASSVSGISALGANVLTF. Written as DNA, the CDR3 is TGTGCCAGTAGTGTTTCAGGGATTTCGGCCCTCGGGGCCAACGTCCTGACTTTC.

In DNA form, the CDR3 reads TGTGCCTGGAGCGATCGACAGGGAGCTAACTATGGCTACACCTTC. Translation gives CAWSDRQGANYGYTF. V is TRBV30 and J is TRBJ1-2; TRBD1 matches 7 bases. The CDR3 length is 15 residues. Germline values: CDR1 GTSNPN, CDR2 SVGIG (reference sequence). J gave up 0 bases and V 3 bases, and 7 bases lay outside the gene matches.

The chain has TRBV7-2 and TRBJ2-1; possible D gene TRBD1, 6 bases. Trimming cost V 7 bases and J 8 bases, with 12 bases left between them. The CDR3 consists of 12 residues. In germline, CDR1 is SGHTA, CDR2 FQGNSA. In nucleotides, the CDR3 is TGTGCCAGCACAACAACAGGGTATGAGCAGTTCTTC. Its protein product is CASTTTGYEQFF.

The rearrangement uses TRBV6-5 and TRBJ1-2, with D perhaps TRBD1 (5 bases). The V end lost 7 bases, the J end lost 0 bases, and 9 bases lay between the germline ends. Germline CDR1 reads MNHEY; CDR2 reads SVGAGI. This CDR3 is 13 amino acids long. CDR3 residues: CASTAGANYGYTF. The CDR3 coding sequence is TGTGCCAGCACCGCGGGGGCTAACTATGGCTACACCTTC.

CDR3 sequence: CASRGALDSYNEQFF. Here the CDR3 DNA reads TGTGCCAGCAGGGGAGCCTTAGACTCCTACAATGAGCAGTTCTTC. This rearrangement joins TRBV2 to TRBJ2-1, with a possible D match to TRBD2 (5 bases). Trimming left V 6 bases short and J 0 bases short, with 12 bases between. The germline CDR1 and CDR2 sequences are SNHLY and FYNNEI. The CDR3 runs to 15 residues.

This chain connects TRBV5-4 to TRBJ2-2; 8 bases are shared with TRBD1. CDR3 size: 16 residues. The germline CDR1 and CDR2 sequences are SGHNT and YYREEE (reference sequence). V dropped 0 bases and J dropped 7; count of bases not matched to a gene: 8. The CDR3 DNA reads TGTGCCAGCAGCTTGGGGGGGACAGGAACAGTCGGGGAGCTGTTTTTT. It is translated as CASSLGGTGTVGELFF.